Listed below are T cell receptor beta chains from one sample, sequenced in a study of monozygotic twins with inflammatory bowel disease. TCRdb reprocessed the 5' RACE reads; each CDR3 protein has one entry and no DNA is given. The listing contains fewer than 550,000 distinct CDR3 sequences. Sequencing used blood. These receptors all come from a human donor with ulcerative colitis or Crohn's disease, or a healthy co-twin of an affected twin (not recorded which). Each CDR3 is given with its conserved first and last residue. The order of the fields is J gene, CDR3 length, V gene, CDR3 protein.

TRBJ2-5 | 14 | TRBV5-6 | CASSPQQGVETQYF
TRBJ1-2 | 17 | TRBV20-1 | CSAKPGQGPGFSYGYTF
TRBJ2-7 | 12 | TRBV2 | CATGQGIYEQYF
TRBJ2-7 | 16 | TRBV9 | CASSAGGGQGSYEQYF
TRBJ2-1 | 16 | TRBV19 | CASSPIAGGTYNEQFF
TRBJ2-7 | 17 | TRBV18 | CASSHTSVSGRGYEQYF
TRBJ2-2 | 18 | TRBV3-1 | CASSQGMLRLAGPGELFF
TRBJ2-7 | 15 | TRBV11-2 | CASSPPADRAYEQYF
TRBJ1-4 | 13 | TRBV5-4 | CASSLGPTGKLFF
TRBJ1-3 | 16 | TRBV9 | CASSARGDRGADTIYF
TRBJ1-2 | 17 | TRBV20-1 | CSARFGGRGLANYGYTF
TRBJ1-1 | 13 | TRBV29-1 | CSATGQGNTEAFF
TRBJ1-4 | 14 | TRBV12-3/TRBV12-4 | CASSPGGDAEKLFF